A single sample is the source of the 24 T cell receptor beta chains below, sequenced in a study of CD4 and CD8 cells across lung adenocarcinoma regions. TCRdb reprocessed the PCR reads via MiXCR and lists one record per CDR3 protein. The sample includes approximately 24,000 distinct CDR3 sequences, around 50% of them seen just once. The sample consisted of CD8+ T cells from the center of a lung tumor. These receptors were obtained from a male donor with lung adenocarcinoma. The CD4 and CD8 labels of this study may be unreliable.

The chain employs TRBV10-2 and TRBJ2-5; TRBD1 agrees at 10 bases. V was clipped by 11 bases and J by 3 bases; unmatched bases: 12. This CDR3 is built from 15 residues. Germline CDR1 reads WSHSY; CDR2 reads SAAADI. The CDR3 loop reads CAGGDRGQGKETQYF. The CDR3 DNA reads as TGCGCCGGGGGGGACAGGGGCCAGGGCAAAGAGACCCAGTACTTC.

This chain links TRBV4-1 with TRBJ2-1, with 7 positions matching TRBD1. The CDR3 is made up of 17 amino acids. Germline V gene sequence: CDR1 MGHRA, CDR2 YSYEKL. V gave up 4 bases and J gave up 2 bases; unmatched junction bases: 11. The CDR3 nucleotides read TGCGCCAGCAGCCCTTGGGCTGGGCAGGGGGCCTACAATGAGCAGTTCTTC. This encodes CASSPWAGQGAYNEQFF.

The rearrangement uses TRBV7-2 and TRBJ2-1; no clear D. Germline lookup yields CDR1 SGHTA and CDR2 FQGNSA. The CDR3 is made up of 14 amino acids. Trimming took 2 bases from V and 9 from J, leaving 14 bases between them. The CDR3 DNA follows: TGTGCCAGCAGCTTATGGAGTGTGGGCTCTGAGCAGTTCTTC. Its translation is CASSLWSVGSEQFF.

This sequence joins TRBV25-1 and TRBJ2-3, with 8 positions matching TRBD2. J lost 0 bases, V lost 6 bases, and 5 bases had no gene match. Germline CDR1 is MGHDK and CDR2 is SYGVNS. The CDR3 is made up of 15 amino acids. The CDR3 nucleotides are TGTGCCAGCAGCGAACTAGCGGCGAGCACAGATACGCAGTATTTT. Encoded protein: CASSELAASTDTQYF.

The table lists this clonotype with a count of one. At one end, the junction sequence differs from germline, possibly due to a read error. CDR3 region: CVSIRGENTDTQFF. The CDR3 DNA sequence: TGTGTCAGCATAAGGGGTGAGAACACAGATACGCAGTTTTTT. V gene TRBV6-1 combines with J gene TRBJ2-3, with D maybe TRBD1 (5 bases). Germline V gene lookup returns CDR1 MNHNS and CDR2 SASEGT. The CDR3 spans 14 residues.

In regard to this clonotype: The germline gene is not matched at one end of the junction; a read error may be the cause. The chain carries TRBV6-1 and TRBJ1-5, with D unresolved. This CDR3 spans 12 amino acids. Germline V CDR1 and CDR2: MNHNS, SASEGT. This chain's CDR3 is CASGQLYQPHHF. The CDR3, as DNA: TGTGCCAGCGGTCAACTTTATCAGCCCCACCATTTT.

This sequence joins TRBV15 and TRBJ2-1; 7 bases are a match to TRBD1. Judging by the DNA end, TRBJ2-7 fits better; the J call may be wrong. This CDR3 is built from 17 residues. The germline V gene encodes CDR1 LNHNV and CDR2 YYDKDF (reference sequence). The CDR3 protein is CATSRAWKSGGSYEQYF. For the CDR3, the DNA is TGTGCCACCAGCAGAGCTTGGAAGTCAGGGGGTTCCTACGAGCAGTACTTC.

The CDR3 reads CASSESQTGETQYF. The CDR3 DNA follows: TGCGCCAGCAGTGAATCCCAAACCGGAGAGACCCAGTACTTC. This rearrangement joins TRBV10-1 to TRBJ2-5; unclear D gene. Trimming stripped 3 bases from V and 4 bases from J, with 12 bases between. Per germline, CDR1 WNHNN and CDR2 SYGVQD (reference sequence). The CDR3 loop spans 14 amino acids.

The chain carries TRBV6-1 and TRBJ2-3, with a tentative D call TRBD2 (7 bases). The J call may be mistaken, given a closer DNA end match to TRBJ2-5. CDR3 length equals 16 residues. CDR1 MNHNS and CDR2 SASEGT come from the germline V gene. The CDR3 DNA sequence: TGTGCCAGCGGGGGGGTCGGGGGCCGGGACGAGGATACCCAGTACTTC. It encodes CASGGVGGRDEDTQYF.

With respect to this clonotype: Just one base apart from a much larger clone, this may be a read error. The genes are TRBV6-7 and TRBJ2-1; TRBD1 matches at 9 bases. TRBV6-7 is an open reading frame whose function is uncertain. After removal of 11 bases from V and 10 bases from J, the junction contained 18 bases not matched to a gene. CDR3 length equals 15 residues. The CDR3 protein is CAGLRGQGSSYEQFF. The CDR3 DNA sequence: TGTGCCGGGTTAAGAGGACAGGGGAGCTCCTACGAGCAGTTCTTC.

This clonotype is termed medium-sized (0.01 to 0.1%). This sequence joins TRBV10-3 and TRBJ2-1; D is unresolved. Trimming cost V 8 bases and J 14 bases, with 7 bases left between them. CDR1 is ENHRY, CDR2 SYGVKD, per germline. This CDR3 comprises 8 residues. For the CDR3, the DNA is TGTGCCATCGATTTTGAGTTCTTC. Translation: CAIDFEFF.

The CDR3 coding sequence is TGCAGTGCTAGGAATCCTAGCGGGTCTCAAGAGACCCAGTACTTC. Residues: CSARNPSGSQETQYF. The chain recombines TRBV20-1 with TRBJ2-1; 8 positions agree with TRBD2. The tail of the sequence fits TRBJ2-5 better, so the J call may be wrong. The germline V gene encodes CDR1 DFQATT and CDR2 SNEGSKA (reference sequence). The length of the CDR3 is 15 residues.

Worth noting for this clonotype: The junction departs from germline at one end; a sequencing error may be responsible. This chain links TRBV6-1 with TRBJ2-3; the D call may be TRBD1 or TRBD2 (5 bases each). From germline, CDR1 is MNHNS and CDR2 SASEGT. CDR3 length: 15 residues. In DNA form, the CDR3 reads TGTGCCAGCGGATCCGGGGCTATGGGAAACGATAAGCAGTATTTT. Its protein product is CASGSGAMGNDKQYF.

The chain recombines TRBV6-1 with TRBJ2-1; TRBD1 matches at 8 bases. V lost 2 bases and J lost 13; bases outside the gene matches: 13. The CDR3 has 15 amino acids. Germline CDR1 is MNHNS and CDR2 is SASEGT. The CDR3 sequence: CASSEWGQANNIQFF. For the CDR3, the DNA is TGTGCCAGCAGTGAATGGGGACAGGCAAACAATATTCAGTTCTTC.

This clonotype was counted many times. The chain employs TRBV12-3 or TRBV12-4 and TRBJ2-5; D is uncertain. CDR3 length: 15 amino acids. V was shortened by 5 bases and J by 2 bases, with 15 bases between the two germline ends. Here the CDR3 reads CASSPPTTGQETQYF. In DNA form, the CDR3 reads TGTGCCAGCAGTCCCCCCACAACGGGTCAAGAGACCCAGTACTTC.

The count of this clonotype is one. This rearrangement joins TRBV27 to TRBJ2-4; 8 bases match TRBD2. The CDR3 extends over 16 amino acids. In germline, CDR1 is MNHEY, CDR2 SMNVEV (reference sequence). V dropped 5 bases and J dropped 13; count of bases not matched to a gene: 19. CDR3 sequence reads: CASSVAGGGRGDTQYF. In nucleotides, the CDR3 is TGTGCCAGCAGTGTCGCGGGGGGCGGGAGAGGGGACACCCAGTACTTC.

This clonotype was observed once. The chain has TRBV7-6 and TRBJ2-1; 13 bases line up with TRBD2. V lost 6 bases and J lost 8; bases outside the gene matches: 4. The length of the CDR3 is 14 residues. Germline CDR1 SGHVS, CDR2 FNYEAQ. The DNA for the CDR3 is TGTGCCAGCAGACCCGGACTAGCGGGGGATGAGCAGTTCTTC. It translates to CASRPGLAGDEQFF.

In its sample, this clonotype was seen a few times. The chain recombines TRBV5-4 with TRBJ1-6; D unclear. CDR1 is SGHNT, CDR2 YYREEE, per germline (reference sequence). The CDR3 has 14 residues. The ends were cut back, 2 bases at V and 8 bases at J, with 11 bases in the middle. The CDR3 DNA reads TGTGCCAGCAGCTTTACCTCCCGGGATTCACCCCTCCACTTT. This gives the protein CASSFTSRDSPLHF.

As concerns this clonotype: A read error may produce the germline difference seen at one junction end. This chain's CDR3 is CASSFLGGRVKDIQYF. In DNA, the CDR3 is TGTGCCAGCAGTTTCTTGGGCGGGAGAGTCAAAGACATTCAGTATTTC. The chain recombines TRBV12-3 or TRBV12-4 with TRBJ2-4; TRBD2 agrees at 7 bases. The CDR3 sequence is 16 residues long.

This chain joins TRBV6-1 and TRBJ2-3; no clear D gene. The V gene lost 1 base and the J gene lost 5 bases, with 7 bases spanning the gap. This CDR3 is built from 13 residues. The germline gives CDR1 MNHNS, CDR2 SASEGT. DNA for the CDR3: TGTGCCAGCAGTGAAGGGCTGAGAGATACGCAGTATTTT. Translation: CASSEGLRDTQYF.

The chain is built from TRBV20-1 and TRBJ2-2; 7 bases agree with TRBD2. The junction had 2 bases not matched to a gene; V was cut back by 1 base and J by 0 bases. In germline, CDR1 is DFQATT, CDR2 SNEGSKA (reference sequence). The CDR3 contains 15 residues. CDR3 amino acids: CSARASGTNTGELFF. In DNA, the CDR3 is TGCAGTGCTAGAGCCAGCGGGACGAACACCGGGGAGCTGTTTTTT.

This clonotype was observed a handful of times. The chain recombines TRBV6-1 with TRBJ2-3; possibly TRBD2 for D (6 bases). CDR1 is MNHNS, CDR2 SASEGT, per germline. V was pared by 7 bases and J by 1 base, with 15 bases between. The CDR3 is 15 residues long. The CDR3 sequence is CASKAAIAGTDTQYF. CDR3 DNA sequence: TGTGCCAGCAAAGCAGCTATAGCGGGCACAGATACGCAGTATTTT.

Relative to its sample, this clonotype is large. The chain recombines TRBV27 with TRBJ2-1; no definite D call. CDR3 length: 15 amino acids. From germline, CDR1 is MNHEY and CDR2 SMNVEV (reference sequence). The V end lost 3 bases, the J end lost 8 bases, and 17 bases lay between the germline ends. Written as DNA, the CDR3 is TGTGCCAGCAGTTTGGAACTATCGACGTGGGATGAGCAGTTCTTC. The encoded protein is CASSLELSTWDEQFF.

A remark on this clonotype: A junction end diverges from the germline sequence, so it may reflect a read error. V gene TRBV6-1 combines with J gene TRBJ2-3, with TRBD2 matching over 7 bases. Germline V gives CDR1 MNHNS, CDR2 SASEGT. CDR3 length equals 15 residues. The CDR3 spells CARGLGGSGAETQYF. In DNA form, the CDR3 reads TGTGCCAGGGGCTTGGGCGGGAGTGGTGCAGAGACGCAGTATTTC.